The clone carrying this TCR beta chain was seen once. Germline lookup yields CDR1 SGHAT and CDR2 FQNNGV. The length of the CDR3 is 11 residues. V trimming: 4 bases; J trimming: 10 bases; junction bases outside the gene matches: 2. The data were produced by immunoSEQ multiplex PCR, yet TCRdb's version contains in-frame clones alone and is incomplete. Here the sample spans 20,000 or so clones, 85% being singletons. This sample stems from a study of blood T cell repertoires in COVID-19. The chain combines TRBV11-2 with TRBJ1-1, with 8 bases that match TRBD1. The sequencing input was peripheral blood. The clonotype was recovered from an older man with acute or convalescent COVID-19. Here the CDR3 DNA reads TGTGCCAGCAGCTCCGGACAGGGAGCTTTCTTT. It is translated as CASSSGQGAFF.